The 27 T cell receptor beta chains below come from one sample, sequenced in a study of shared clonotypes between healthy human individuals. It was CD45RO-negative cells, positively selected for CCR7, that made up naive CD8 cells, with terminally differentiated effector memory CD45RA+ cells excluded. Here immunoSEQ multiplex PCR was the method, and the copy in TCRdb shows in-frame clones only, minus some. The sample holds approximately 2,000,000 clones, 80% to 95% seen once. Material: naive CD8+ T cells from PBMCs. The receptors derive from a man aged 18-30 years in good health. Some clones in this sample may be carry-over from other donors' samples.

The rearrangement joins TRBV28 to TRBJ2-7, with no clear D. The CDR3 sequence is 16 residues long. Germline V gives CDR1 MDHEN, CDR2 SYDVKM. V shed 4 bases and J shed 6 bases, with 22 bases lying between them. This chain's CDR3 is CASSSPRSPKLGEQYF. DNA of the CDR3: TGTGCCAGCAGTTCCCCCCGGAGCCCGAAGTTGGGCGAGCAGTACTTC.

The chain has TRBV7-9 and TRBJ1-4; TRBD1 matches 7 bases. CDR3 length: 16 amino acids. Trimming cost V 5 bases and J 2 bases; bases outside gene matches: 8. Germline V gene data show CDR1 as SEHNR and CDR2 as FQNEAQ (reference sequence). CDR3 amino acids: CASSPRGGNTNEKLFF. Written as DNA, the CDR3 is TGTGCCAGCAGCCCCAGGGGGGGAAACACTAATGAAAAACTGTTTTTT.

The chain carries TRBV7-9 and TRBJ2-1; 7 positions agree with TRBD2. The CDR3 is made up of 16 amino acids. Germline lookup yields CDR1 SEHNR and CDR2 FQNEAQ (reference sequence). Losses at the gene ends were 5 bases for V and 2 bases for J; bases not matched to a gene: 9. Here the CDR3 reads CASSPRAGVAYNEQFF. The CDR3, as DNA: TGTGCCAGCAGCCCGCGGGCGGGAGTCGCCTACAATGAGCAGTTCTTC.

This chain joins TRBV7-2 and TRBJ2-7, with a possible D match to TRBD2 (6 bases). With 5 bases removed from V and 2 bases from J, the gap between germline ends came to 13 bases. From germline, CDR1 is SGHTA and CDR2 FQGNSA. The CDR3 runs 14 residues. CDR3 residues: CASSPVAGTYEQYF. The CDR3 nucleotides are TGTGCCAGCAGCCCCGTGGCGGGAACCTACGAGCAGTACTTC.

The chain couples TRBV6-1 to TRBJ2-3; D not certain. The CDR3 loop spans 15 amino acids. The ends were cut back, 4 bases at V and 0 bases at J, with 11 bases in the middle. Germline V gene data show CDR1 as MNHNS and CDR2 as SASEGT. CDR3 sequence: CASSVGTTSTDTQYF. CDR3 DNA sequence: TGTGCCAGCAGTGTTGGCACAACTAGCACAGATACGCAGTATTTT.

This clone was recorded only once. CDR3 nucleotide sequence: TGTGCCAGTTACCCTGGGACAGGGTGGGGCACTGAAGCTTTCTTT. Its translation is CASYPGTGWGTEAFF. The chain has TRBV19 and TRBJ1-1; 9 nucleotides match TRBD1. Germline V gene sequence: CDR1 LNHDA, CDR2 SQIVND (reference sequence). The J segment lost 4 bases and the V segment lost 8 bases, leaving 11 bases of the junction unmatched. The CDR3 loop spans 15 amino acids.

This clone appeared once. The genes are TRBV10-3 and TRBJ2-7; possible D gene TRBD2, 5 bases. CDR1 and CDR2 from the germline V gene are ENHRY and SYGVKD. The ends were cut back, 3 bases at V and 2 bases at J, with 14 bases in the middle. The length of the CDR3 is 15 residues. The CDR3 spells CAISDPGRGPYEQYF. As DNA, the CDR3 is TGTGCCATCAGTGACCCGGGGAGAGGCCCCTACGAGCAGTACTTC.

The chain recombines TRBV7-6 with TRBJ1-3; D is undetermined. The germline V gene has CDR1 SGHVS and CDR2 FNYEAQ. CDR3 size: 13 residues. V was pared by 3 bases and J by 1 base, with 4 bases between. The CDR3 reads CASSLSSGNTIYF. CDR3 coding DNA: TGTGCCAGCAGCTTGAGTTCTGGAAACACCATATATTTT.

V is TRBV6-5 and J is TRBJ1-2, with D maybe TRBD1 (6 bases). This CDR3 region has 15 residues. Trimming took 2 bases from V and 1 from J, leaving 11 bases between them. Germline CDR1 and CDR2: MNHEY and SVGAGI. The CDR3 region has the DNA TGTGCCAGCAGTTACCGACAGGAGAGTAACTATGGCTACACCTTC. Amino acid sequence: CASSYRQESNYGYTF.

The chain joins TRBV6-5 to TRBJ2-7; the D gene is possibly TRBD2 (5 bases). Germline loops: CDR1 MNHEY, CDR2 SVGAGI. Trimming removed 9 bases at V and 4 bases at J, with 13 bases between. The CDR3 is made up of 12 amino acids. In DNA, the CDR3 is TGTGCCAGTGGGAGCGGTAGGTACGAGCAGTACTTC. Translating gives CASGSGRYEQYF.

V usage is TRBV2 and J usage is TRBJ2-6; D remains ambiguous. The length of the CDR3 is 17 residues. V gave up 6 bases and J gave up 0 bases, with 15 bases separating them. Germline V gene lookup returns CDR1 SNHLY and CDR2 FYNNEI. The DNA for the CDR3 is TGTGCCAGCAGACGATTTGTGAAGCCCTCTGGGGCCAACGTCCTGACTTTC. The encoded protein is CASRRFVKPSGANVLTF.

The chain employs TRBV29-1 and TRBJ2-7; either TRBD1 or TRBD2 may supply D (5 bases each). From germline, CDR1 is SQVTM and CDR2 ANQGSEA. The germline V and J ends were trimmed by 1 base and 2 bases, with 9 bases remaining between them. The CDR3 spans 13 residues. CDR3 nucleotides: TGCAGCGTTGAAGCCGGGGCAACCTACGAGCAGTACTTC. It yields the protein CSVEAGATYEQYF.

The J gene is TRBJ1-2, the V gene TRBV11-1; a weak D match, TRBD1 (5 bases). The CDR3 has 12 amino acids. V gave up 4 bases and J gave up 5 bases, with 8 bases separating them. Germline lookup yields CDR1 SGHAT and CDR2 FQDESV (reference sequence). CDR3 sequence reads: CASSYPGYGYTF. The CDR3 region has the DNA TGTGCCAGCAGCTACCCAGGGTATGGCTACACCTTC.

V gene TRBV9 combines with J gene TRBJ2-3; D is possibly TRBD2 (6 bases). Germline V gene sequence: CDR1 SGDLS, CDR2 YYNGEE. The CDR3 covers 14 residues. Trimming stripped 1 base from V and 4 bases from J, with 10 bases between. The CDR3 region has the DNA TGTGCCAGCAGCGTATCGAGGGAGGCAGATACGCAGTATTTT. Translating it yields CASSVSREADTQYF.

This rearrangement joins TRBV28 to TRBJ2-7, with 11 bases matching TRBD2. Germline values: CDR1 MDHEN, CDR2 SYDVKM. The CDR3 runs to 13 residues. V lost 10 bases, J lost 2 bases, and 4 bases stayed unmatched. CDR3 nucleotide sequence: TGTGCCACCGGGACTAGCGGAGCCTACGAGCAGTACTTC. It translates to CATGTSGAYEQYF.

Comments on this clone: This specimen includes other DNA sequences encoding the same CDR3. The V and J genes are TRBV5-1 and TRBJ2-7; maybe TRBD1 (5 bases). CDR1 SGHRS and CDR2 YFSETQ come from the germline V gene. V was trimmed by 4 bases and J by 3 bases, leaving 8 bases between them. CDR3 size: 12 residues. The CDR3 loop is CASSLQGYEQYF. The CDR3 DNA sequence: TGCGCCAGCAGCCTGCAGGGCTACGAGCAGTACTTC.

V usage is TRBV28 and J usage is TRBJ2-1; D gene ambiguous. This CDR3 is 13 amino acids long. From germline, CDR1 is MDHEN and CDR2 SYDVKM. V shed 6 bases and J shed 5 bases, with 11 bases lying between them. The CDR3 region is CASRSRIDNEQFF. CDR3 in DNA: TGTGCCAGCAGGTCGAGGATCGACAATGAGCAGTTCTTC.

This CDR3 is CASSLSGRRTYEQYF. The CDR3 region has the DNA TGTGCCAGCAGTTTAAGTGGGCGGCGGACCTACGAGCAGTACTTC. J is TRBJ2-7 and V is TRBV27; no reliable D call. This CDR3 comprises 15 residues. Trimming removed 2 bases at V and 2 bases at J, with 13 bases between. In germline, CDR1 is MNHEY, CDR2 SMNVEV (reference sequence).

The rearrangement joins TRBV14 to TRBJ2-2, with 15 nucleotides matching TRBD2. Losses at the gene ends were 4 bases for V and 7 bases for J; bases not matched to a gene: 7. Germline V gives CDR1 SGHDN, CDR2 FVKESK. The CDR3 has 17 residues. This CDR3 is CASSLGLAGGPHGELFF. The CDR3 bases are TGTGCCAGCAGCCTTGGACTAGCGGGAGGGCCCCACGGGGAGCTGTTTTTT.

The chain combines TRBV27 with TRBJ2-7; TRBD1 aligns across 7 bases. The CDR3 extends over 15 amino acids. CDR1 and CDR2 from the germline V gene are MNHEY and SMNVEV (reference sequence). Trimming cost V 4 bases and J 6 bases; bases outside gene matches: 12. The CDR3 here is CASSSRQGSTVEQYF. The CDR3, as DNA: TGTGCCAGCAGTTCTCGACAGGGCTCGACCGTCGAGCAGTACTTC.

The chain combines TRBV7-9 with TRBJ2-1; either TRBD1 or TRBD2 may supply D (5 bases each). The CDR3 is 19 residues long. Trimming shortened V by 6 bases and J by 5 bases, and 29 bases separated the two germline ends. Germline CDR1 and CDR2: SEHNR and FQNEAQ (reference sequence). DNA of the CDR3: TGTGCCAGCAGTTGGCCTCCGGGACGAGAGAAGATGAGAGACAATGAGCAGTTCTTC. As protein: CASSWPPGREKMRDNEQFF.

This chain uses TRBV5-8 with TRBJ2-1; D might be TRBD1 (6 bases). V gave up 1 base and J gave up 1 base, with 9 bases separating them. Germline-derived CDR1 and CDR2 are SGHTS and YDEGEE. The CDR3 consists of 15 residues. CDR3 DNA sequence: TGTGCCAGCAGCTTGATAGGGGGATCCTACAATGAGCAGTTCTTC. Translation: CASSLIGGSYNEQFF.

The V gene is TRBV27, the J gene TRBJ2-3; the D gene is possibly TRBD2 (6 bases). Germline CDR1 and CDR2: MNHEY and SMNVEV (reference sequence). With 5 bases removed from V and 2 bases from J, the gap between germline ends came to 26 bases. The CDR3 runs to 19 residues. CDR3 loop: CASSLAGRRPPINTDTQYF. For the CDR3, the DNA is TGTGCCAGCAGTCTAGCCGGGAGAAGGCCCCCAATCAACACAGATACGCAGTATTTT.

This chain connects TRBV4-1 to TRBJ2-1, with a weak D call TRBD2 (6 bases). Trimming removed 3 bases at V and 6 bases at J, with 15 bases between. This CDR3 has 15 amino acids. CDR1 and CDR2 from the germline V gene are MGHRA and YSYEKL. CDR3 in DNA: TGCGCCAGCAGCCAGAGAGGGGACTGGAGCAATGAGCAGTTCTTC. It translates to CASSQRGDWSNEQFF.

This clone was recorded once. V is TRBV5-4 and J is TRBJ2-7, with 8 bases lining up with TRBD1. V dropped 5 bases and J dropped 0; count of bases not matched to a gene: 7. From germline, CDR1 is SGHNT and CDR2 YYREEE (reference sequence). The CDR3 length is 15 residues. For the CDR3, the DNA is TGTGCCAGCAGTGGGCCGGGACAGGCCTCCTACGAGCAGTACTTC. Its protein product is CASSGPGQASYEQYF.

The V gene is TRBV27, the J gene TRBJ2-5; D is perhaps TRBD1 (6 bases). Germline lookup yields CDR1 MNHEY and CDR2 SMNVEV (reference sequence). Deletions cut 2 bases from V and 1 base from J, with 8 bases between. CDR3 length: 14 residues. CDR3 sequence reads: CASSLGQPQETQYF. CDR3 in DNA: TGTGCCAGCAGTTTAGGACAGCCCCAAGAGACCCAGTACTTC.

The chain links TRBV2 to TRBJ2-3, with unresolved D. Germline-derived CDR1 and CDR2 are SNHLY and FYNNEI. The ends were cut back, 7 bases at V and 0 bases at J, with 11 bases in the middle. There are 14 residues in the CDR3. The CDR3 loop is CASNWWASTDTQYF. The CDR3 bases are TGTGCCAGCAATTGGTGGGCGAGCACAGATACGCAGTATTTT.